This is a list of T cell receptor beta chains from one sample in a study of blood T cell repertoires in COVID-19. The repertoire was sequenced with immunoSEQ multiplex PCR; TCRdb's copy has only in-frame clones and lacks some. The sample includes hundreds of thousands of clones, around 90% of them seen just once. Input material: peripheral blood. The receptors stem from a man aged 60 to 75 with acute or convalescent COVID-19. Each CDR3 is given with its conserved first and last residue. A D gene is named only where the DNA matches it firmly. Expanded clones are given a class, and other clones once, few, many or no size at all.

TRBV6-5	TRBD2	NA	TRBJ2-3	CASRNSGTKTDTQYF	TGTGCCAGCAGGAACTCCGGGACTAAAACAGATACGCAGTATTTT
TRBV9	NA	once	TRBJ1-6	CASREQDSNNNSPLHF	TGTGCCAGCAGGGAACAGGACAGTAACAATAATTCACCCCTCCACTTT
TRBV27	NA	NA	TRBJ2-3	CASRTYRQGTDTQYF	TGTGCCAGCAGAACTTACAGACAGGGCACAGATACGCAGTATTTT
TRBV28	NA	NA	TRBJ2-1	CASSLGAGAGAYNEQFF	TGTGCCAGCAGCCTGGGGGCAGGGGCAGGGGCCTACAATGAGCAGTTCTTC
TRBV29-1	TRBD1	many	TRBJ1-2	CSVEGGQDSNYGYTF	TGCAGCGTTGAAGGTGGACAGGATTCTAACTATGGCTACACCTTC
TRBV19	NA	NA	TRBJ1-1	CASTPPSTAAEAFF	TGTGCCAGTACCCCGCCCAGCACAGCGGCTGAAGCTTTCTTT
TRBV9	TRBD1	NA	TRBJ1-6	CASSASRDRNSPLHF	TGTGCCAGCAGCGCGAGTCGGGACAGGAATTCACCCCTCCACTTT
TRBV6-5	NA	NA	TRBJ1-2	CASSSRGGGLNYGYTF	TGTGCCAGCAGTTCCCGGGGAGGGGGTTTGAACTATGGCTACACCTTC
TRBV5-1	NA	NA	TRBJ2-1	CASSLVRSSYNEQFF	TGCGCCAGCAGCTTGGTAAGGAGCTCCTACAATGAGCAGTTCTTC
TRBV7-2	TRBD1	NA	TRBJ1-2	CASSLAGQAFYGYTF	TGTGCCAGCAGCTTAGCCGGACAGGCCTTCTATGGCTACACCTTC
TRBV6-5	TRBD1	NA	TRBJ1-1	CASRRDRVITEAFF	TGTGCCAGCAGGAGAGACAGGGTCATCACTGAAGCTTTCTTT
TRBV28	NA	NA	TRBJ2-7	CASSFSGSYEQYF	TGTGCCAGCAGTTTTTCAGGTTCCTACGAGCAGTACTTC
TRBV15	TRBD1	once	TRBJ1-4	CATSTGTGEGEKLFF	TGTGCCACCAGCACCGGGACAGGGGAAGGTGAAAAACTGTTTTTT
TRBV5-5	TRBD1	once	TRBJ1-2	CASSGQGGDYGYTF	TGTGCCAGCAGCGGACAGGGTGGTGACTATGGCTACACCTTC
TRBV19	NA	NA	TRBJ2-3	CASSKRQGTDTQYF	TGTGCCAGTAGTAAGCGCCAAGGCACAGATACGCAGTATTTT
TRBV30	NA	few	TRBJ1-1	CAWRQTVNTEAFF	TGTGCCTGGCGACAGACGGTGAACACTGAAGCTTTCTTT
TRBV28	NA	NA	TRBJ1-3	CASSQFGKTGNTIYF	TGTGCCAGCAGTCAATTCGGGAAGACTGGAAACACCATATATTTT
TRBV29-1	NA	NA	TRBJ2-3	CSVVGAADTQYF	TGCAGCGTTGTTGGGGCGGCAGATACGCAGTATTTT
TRBV7-3	TRBD1	NA	TRBJ2-7	CASSKGTGGEQYF	TGTGCCAGCAGCAAAGGGACAGGGGGCGAGCAGTACTTC
TRBV11-2	NA	NA	TRBJ1-1	CASSPRTGDTEAFF	TGTGCCAGCAGCCCCCGGACGGGGGACACTGAAGCTTTCTTT
TRBV10-3	TRBD2	NA	TRBJ2-2	CAISVAGRDTGELFF	TGTGCCATCAGTGTGGCCGGGAGGGACACCGGGGAGCTGTTTTTT
TRBV9	TRBD2	NA	TRBJ2-7	CASSAPSGGAGEQYF	TGTGCCAGCAGCGCTCCTAGCGGGGGGGCTGGCGAGCAGTACTTC
TRBV5-4	NA	NA	TRBJ1-2	CASSLGQNGYYGYTF	TGTGCCAGCAGCCTTGGACAGAACGGGTACTATGGCTACACCTTC
TRBV7-3	NA	NA	TRBJ1-1	CASSLMSRGDWGNTEAFF	TGTGCCAGCAGCTTAATGTCCAGGGGCGACTGGGGGAACACTGAAGCTTTCTTT
TRBV28	NA	NA	TRBJ1-3	CASSRRGGSSGNTIYF	TGTGCCAGCAGTAGGAGGGGGGGTAGCTCTGGAAACACCATATATTTT
TRBV6-2/TRBV6-3	NA	NA	TRBJ2-3	CASSLYVRGAADTQYF	TGTGCCAGCAGTTTATACGTCCGCGGGGCGGCAGATACGCAGTATTTT